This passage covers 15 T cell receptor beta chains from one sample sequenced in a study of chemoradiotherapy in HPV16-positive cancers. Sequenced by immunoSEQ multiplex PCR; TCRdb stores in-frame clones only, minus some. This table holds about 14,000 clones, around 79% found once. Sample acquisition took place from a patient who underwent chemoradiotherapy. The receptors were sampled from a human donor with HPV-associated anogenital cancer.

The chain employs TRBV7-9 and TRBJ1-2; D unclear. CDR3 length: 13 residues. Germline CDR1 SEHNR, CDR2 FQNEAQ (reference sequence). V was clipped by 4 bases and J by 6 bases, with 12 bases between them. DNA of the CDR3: TGTGCCAGCAGCTCCTCCTCCGGTAATGGCTACACCTTC. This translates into CASSSSSGNGYTF.

The CDR3 nucleotides read TGTGCCAGTAGCGACTACTACGAGCAGTACTTC. It specifies CASSDYYEQYF. The chain links TRBV19 to TRBJ2-7, with D tentatively TRBD2 (5 bases). The V end was cut by 6 bases, the J end by 3 bases, with 6 bases between. From germline, CDR1 is LNHDA and CDR2 SQIVND (reference sequence). The CDR3 is 11 amino acids. Based on the CDR3 plus reference TRBV19 and TRBJ2-7, the full variable domain is DGGITQSPKYLFRKEGQNVTLSCEQNLNHDAMYWYRQDPGQGLRLIYYSQIVNDFQKGDIAEGYSVSREKKESFPLTVTSAQKNPTAFYLCASSDYYEQYFGPGTRLTVT.

As DNA, the CDR3 is TGTGCCAGTAGTATTCAGGCGCGACTGAACTATGGCTACACCTTC. Translated, it gives CASSIQARLNYGYTF. V and J are TRBV19 and TRBJ1-2; D is undetermined. Per germline, CDR1 LNHDA and CDR2 SQIVND (reference sequence). CDR3 length: 15 amino acids. V was cut by 3 bases and J by 2 bases, with 13 bases left in between.

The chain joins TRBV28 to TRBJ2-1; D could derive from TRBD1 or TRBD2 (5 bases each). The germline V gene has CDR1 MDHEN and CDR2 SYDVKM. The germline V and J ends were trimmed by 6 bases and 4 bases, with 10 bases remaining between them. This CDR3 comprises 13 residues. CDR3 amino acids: CASRGTDYNEQFF. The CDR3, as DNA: TGTGCCAGCAGGGGGACGGATTACAATGAGCAGTTCTTC.

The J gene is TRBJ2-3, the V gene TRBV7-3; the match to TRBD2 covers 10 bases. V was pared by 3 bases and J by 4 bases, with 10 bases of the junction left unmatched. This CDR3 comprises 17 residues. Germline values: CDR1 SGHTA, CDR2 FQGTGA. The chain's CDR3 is CASSLLPSGSRADTQYF. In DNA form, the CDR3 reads TGTGCCAGCAGCTTGCTTCCTAGCGGGAGTAGGGCAGATACGCAGTATTTT.

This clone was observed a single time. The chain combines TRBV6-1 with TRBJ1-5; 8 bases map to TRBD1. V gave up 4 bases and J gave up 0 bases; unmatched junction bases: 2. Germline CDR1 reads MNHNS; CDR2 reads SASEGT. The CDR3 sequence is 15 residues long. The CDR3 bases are TGTGCCAGCAGTGGACAGGGGTTTAGCAATCAGCCCCAGCATTTT. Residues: CASSGQGFSNQPQHF.

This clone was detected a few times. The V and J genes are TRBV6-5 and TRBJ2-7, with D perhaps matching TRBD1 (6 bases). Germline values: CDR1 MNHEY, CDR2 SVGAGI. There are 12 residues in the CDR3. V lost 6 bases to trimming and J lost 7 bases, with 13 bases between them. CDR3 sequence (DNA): TGTGCCAGCAGACAGGACAGTAGGGAGCAGTACTTC. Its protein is CASRQDSREQYF.

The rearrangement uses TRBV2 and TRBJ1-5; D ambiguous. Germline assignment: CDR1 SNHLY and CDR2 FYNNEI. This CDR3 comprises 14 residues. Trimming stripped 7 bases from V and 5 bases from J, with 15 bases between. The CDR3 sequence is CASNGESDHQPQHF. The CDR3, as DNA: TGTGCCAGCAATGGCGAATCGGACCATCAGCCCCAGCATTTT.

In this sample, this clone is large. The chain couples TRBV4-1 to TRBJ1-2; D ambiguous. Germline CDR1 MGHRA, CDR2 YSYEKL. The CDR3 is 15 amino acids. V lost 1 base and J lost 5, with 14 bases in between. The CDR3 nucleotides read TGCGCCAGCAGCCAAGTTCAGTACGACCTATATGGCTACACCTTC. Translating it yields CASSQVQYDLYGYTF.

Here the CDR3 DNA reads TGTGCCATCAGCGAACCCACCCTGGCAGATACGCAGTATTTT. Translation: CAISEPTLADTQYF. The J gene is TRBJ2-3, the V gene TRBV10-3, with D uncertain. This CDR3 region has 14 residues. Looked up from germline, CDR1 is ENHRY and CDR2 is SYGVKD. The V gene lost 6 bases and the J gene lost 4 bases, with 14 bases spanning the gap.

The CDR3 spells CASSDCIGTGKSLNTEAFF. The CDR3 DNA reads TGTGCCAGCAGTGACTGCATTGGGACAGGGAAAAGTCTGAACACTGAAGCTTTCTTT. The chain is built from TRBV6-4 and TRBJ1-1, with 9 positions matching TRBD1. The CDR3 consists of 19 residues. Trimming at V came to 1 base and at J to 0 bases, leaving 12 bases not matched to a gene. The V gene's germline CDR1 is MRHNA and CDR2 SNTAGT.

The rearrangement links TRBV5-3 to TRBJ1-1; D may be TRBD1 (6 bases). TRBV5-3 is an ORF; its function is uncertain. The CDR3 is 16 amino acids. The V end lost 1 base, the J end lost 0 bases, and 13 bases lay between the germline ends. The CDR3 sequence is CARSLCRGLLNTEAFF. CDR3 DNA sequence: TGTGCCAGAAGCTTGTGTCGGGGGCTGTTGAACACTGAAGCTTTCTTT.

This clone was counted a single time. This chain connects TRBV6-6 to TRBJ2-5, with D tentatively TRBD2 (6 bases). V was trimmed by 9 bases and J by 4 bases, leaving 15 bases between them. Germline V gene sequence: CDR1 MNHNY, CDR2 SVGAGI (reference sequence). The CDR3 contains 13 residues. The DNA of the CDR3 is TGTGCCAGTACCGGGAGAACAGCAGAGACCCAGTACTTC. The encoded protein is CASTGRTAETQYF.

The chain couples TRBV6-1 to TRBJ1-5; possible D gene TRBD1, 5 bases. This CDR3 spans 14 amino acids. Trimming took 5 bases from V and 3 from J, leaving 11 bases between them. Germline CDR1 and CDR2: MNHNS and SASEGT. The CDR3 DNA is TGTGCCAGCAGTTCCGGGACGATCAATCAGCCCCAGCATTTT. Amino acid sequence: CASSSGTINQPQHF.

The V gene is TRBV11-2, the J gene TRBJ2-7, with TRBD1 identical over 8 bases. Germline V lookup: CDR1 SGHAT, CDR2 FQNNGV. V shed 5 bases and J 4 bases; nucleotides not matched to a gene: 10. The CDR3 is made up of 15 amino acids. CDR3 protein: CASSAETGEIYEQYF. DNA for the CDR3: TGTGCCAGCAGCGCGGAGACAGGGGAGATTTACGAGCAGTACTTC.